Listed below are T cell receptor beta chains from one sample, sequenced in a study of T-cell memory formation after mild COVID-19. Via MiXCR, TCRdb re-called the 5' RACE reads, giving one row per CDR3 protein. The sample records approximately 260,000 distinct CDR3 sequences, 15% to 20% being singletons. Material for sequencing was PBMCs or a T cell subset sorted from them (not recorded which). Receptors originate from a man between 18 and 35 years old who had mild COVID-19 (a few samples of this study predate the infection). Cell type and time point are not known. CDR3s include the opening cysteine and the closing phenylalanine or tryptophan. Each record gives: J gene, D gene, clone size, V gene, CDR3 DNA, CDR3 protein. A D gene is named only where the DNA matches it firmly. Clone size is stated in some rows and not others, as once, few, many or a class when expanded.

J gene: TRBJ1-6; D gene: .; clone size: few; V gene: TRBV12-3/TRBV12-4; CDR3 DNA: TGTGCCACCAGTTATCAGGGACCGACACCCCTCCACTTT; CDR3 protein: CATSYQGPTPLHF
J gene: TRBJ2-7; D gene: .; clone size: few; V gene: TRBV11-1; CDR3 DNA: TGTGCCAGCAGCTTAGGAATAACACTCGGCTACGAGCAGTACTTC; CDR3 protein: CASSLGITLGYEQYF
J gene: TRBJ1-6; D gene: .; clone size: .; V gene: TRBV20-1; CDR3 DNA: TGCAGTGCTCCCCGGGCATGGGCTCTCCACTTT; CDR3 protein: CSAPRAWALHF
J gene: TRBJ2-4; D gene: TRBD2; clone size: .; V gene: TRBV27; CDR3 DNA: TGTGCCAGCAGCAAAGGAGCGGGGCTAGCCAAAAACATTCAGTACTTC; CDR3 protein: CASSKGAGLAKNIQYF
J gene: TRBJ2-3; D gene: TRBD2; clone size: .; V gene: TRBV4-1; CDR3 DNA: TGCGCCAGCAGCCTGGGGGGGTTATGGGGTACGCAGTATTTT; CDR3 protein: CASSLGGLWGTQYF
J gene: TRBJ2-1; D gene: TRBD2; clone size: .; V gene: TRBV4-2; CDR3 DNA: TGTGCCAGCAGCCCGCTAGCGGGGAATGAGCAGTTCTTC; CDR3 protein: CASSPLAGNEQFF
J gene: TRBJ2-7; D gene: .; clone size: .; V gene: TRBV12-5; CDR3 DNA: TGTGCTAGTGGCATAAGGACAAGAGAGCAGTACTTC; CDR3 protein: CASGIRTREQYF
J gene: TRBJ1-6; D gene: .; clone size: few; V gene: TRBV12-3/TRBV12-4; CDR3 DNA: TGTGCCAGCAGTTTATCAGGGGCAAGGGGTTCACCCCTCCACTTT; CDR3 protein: CASSLSGARGSPLHF
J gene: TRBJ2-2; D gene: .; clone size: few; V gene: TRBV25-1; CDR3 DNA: TGTGCCAGCAGTGATCGGCAGGGGTCCAACACCGGGGAGCTGTTTTTT; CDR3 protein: CASSDRQGSNTGELFF
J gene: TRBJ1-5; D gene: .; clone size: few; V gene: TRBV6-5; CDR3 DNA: TGTGCCAGCAGTCAGAGGGGATTGGGCAATCAGCCCCAGCATTTT; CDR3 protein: CASSQRGLGNQPQHF
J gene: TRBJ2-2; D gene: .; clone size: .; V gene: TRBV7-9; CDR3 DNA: TGTGCCAGCAGCTTAATCGCGGTGGGGGAGCTGTTTTTT; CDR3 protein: CASSLIAVGELFF
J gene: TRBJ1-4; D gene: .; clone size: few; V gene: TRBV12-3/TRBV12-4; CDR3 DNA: TGTGCCAGCAGTTACCCCCAGGGGACTAATGAAAAACTGTTTTTT; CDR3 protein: CASSYPQGTNEKLFF
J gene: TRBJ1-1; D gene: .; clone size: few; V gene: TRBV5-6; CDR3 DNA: TGTGCCAGCAGCTTGAAAGGCAGAGCGAACACTGAAGCTTTCTTT; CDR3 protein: CASSLKGRANTEAFF
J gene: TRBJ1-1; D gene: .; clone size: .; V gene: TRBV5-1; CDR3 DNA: TGCGCCAGCAGCTTGGCCGGGCAGGGAATAACTGAAGCTTTCTTT; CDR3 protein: CASSLAGQGITEAFF
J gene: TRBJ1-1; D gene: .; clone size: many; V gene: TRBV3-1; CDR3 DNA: TGTGCCAGCAGCCAAGGACAGCCGAACACTGAAGCTTTCTTT; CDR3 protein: CASSQGQPNTEAFF
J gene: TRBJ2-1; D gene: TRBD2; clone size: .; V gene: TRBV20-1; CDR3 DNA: TGCAGTGCTAGAGAGCCGGGGGGGCGTTTTAATGAGCAGTTCTTC; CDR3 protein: CSAREPGGRFNEQFF